This is a list of T cell receptor beta chains from one sample in a study of CD8 T cells in ankylosing spondylitis. TCRdb reprocessed the 5' RACE reads with MiXCR, giving one entry per CDR3 protein. In the table there are 300,000 to 400,000 distinct CDR3 sequences, around a tenth of which are singletons. The specimen was blood, either unsorted or a sorted T cell fraction (not recorded which). The receptors shown here come from a female donor with ankylosing spondylitis or in good health (not recorded which). Each CDR3 is given with its conserved first and last residue. D genes are given only for firm matches. Only some rows state a clone size, as once, few, many or a class for expanded clones.

size: many; V: TRBV28; length: 16; J: TRBJ2-7; D: TRBD1; CDR3: CASSLHSGTASYEQYF; DNA: TGTGCCAGCAGTTTACACTCCGGGACAGCTTCCTACGAGCAGTACTTC
size: NA; V: TRBV3-1; length: 13; J: TRBJ2-7; D: TRBD2; CDR3: CASSQTSGSEQYF; DNA: TGTGCCAGCAGCCAAACTAGCGGGAGCGAGCAGTACTTC
size: NA; V: TRBV27; length: 15; J: TRBJ2-1; D: TRBD2; CDR3: CASSMSGSRYNEQFF; DNA: TGTGCCAGCAGTATGAGCGGGAGTAGATACAATGAGCAGTTCTTC
size: few; V: TRBV20-1; length: 12; J: TRBJ2-1; D: NA; CDR3: CSANQEGYEQFF; DNA: TGCAGTGCCAACCAGGAGGGATATGAGCAGTTCTTC
size: many; V: TRBV15; length: 14; J: TRBJ1-1; D: NA; CDR3: CATSRDRANTEAFF; DNA: TGTGCCACCAGCAGAGACAGGGCGAACACTGAAGCTTTCTTT
size: NA; V: TRBV5-1; length: 16; J: TRBJ2-3; D: NA; CDR3: CASSPRATSSTDTQYF; DNA: TGCGCCAGCAGCCCGAGGGCCACCTCGAGCACAGATACGCAGTATTTT
size: NA; V: TRBV27; length: 15; J: TRBJ1-5; D: TRBD1; CDR3: CASSLQGGWGQPQHF; DNA: TGTGCCAGCAGCTTACAGGGGGGGTGGGGACAGCCCCAGCATTTT
size: many; V: TRBV7-2; length: 14; J: TRBJ2-5; D: TRBD2; CDR3: CAIEAGVRQETQYF; DNA: TGTGCCATAGAAGCGGGAGTCCGCCAAGAGACCCAGTACTTC
size: many; V: TRBV11-2; length: 18; J: TRBJ2-7; D: TRBD1; CDR3: CASSPIVLDRGSSYEQYF; DNA: TGTGCCAGCAGCCCAATAGTCCTAGACAGGGGGTCCTCCTACGAGCAGTACTTC
size: many; V: TRBV5-5; length: 15; J: TRBJ2-3; D: TRBD1; CDR3: CASSRTGVGTDTQYF; DNA: TGTGCCAGCAGCCGGACAGGGGTCGGGACAGATACGCAGTATTTT
size: few; V: TRBV7-9; length: 15; J: TRBJ1-1; D: TRBD1; CDR3: CASSALTGMNTEAFF; DNA: TGTGCCAGCAGCGCTTTGACAGGGATGAACACTGAAGCTTTCTTT
size: many; V: TRBV12-3/TRBV12-4; length: 14; J: TRBJ1-2; D: NA; CDR3: CASSAQGQLDGYTF; DNA: TGTGCCAGCAGTGCACAGGGACAATTGGATGGCTACACCTTC
size: NA; V: TRBV25-1; length: 13; J: TRBJ1-1; D: NA; CDR3: CASSASGRVEAFF; DNA: TGTGCCAGCAGTGCTTCAGGACGCGTCGAAGCTTTCTTT
size: many; V: TRBV11-2; length: 14; J: TRBJ2-7; D: TRBD1; CDR3: CASSLKTGAYEQYF; DNA: TGTGCCAGCAGCTTAAAAACAGGGGCCTACGAGCAGTACTTC
size: many; V: TRBV5-1; length: 15; J: TRBJ1-5; D: NA; CDR3: CASSLDGDSNQPQHF; DNA: TGTGCCAGCAGCTTAGACGGCGATAGCAATCAGCCCCAGCATTTT
size: few; V: TRBV28; length: 12; J: TRBJ2-5; D: NA; CDR3: CASSTLPETQYF; DNA: TGTGCCAGCAGCACCCTACCAGAGACCCAGTACTTC
size: NA; V: TRBV10-3; length: 13; J: TRBJ1-4; D: NA; CDR3: CATREVPNEKLFF; DNA: TGTGCCACGCGCGAGGTGCCTAATGAAAAACTGTTTTTT
size: NA; V: TRBV5-1; length: 15; J: TRBJ2-3; D: TRBD2; CDR3: CATKVATSGWATQYF; DNA: TGCGCCACCAAGGTAGCGACTAGCGGGTGGGCTACGCAGTATTTT
size: few; V: TRBV4-2; length: 17; J: TRBJ2-2; D: NA; CDR3: CASSPQVLGIPTGELFF; DNA: TGTGCCAGCAGCCCTCAAGTGTTGGGGATCCCCACCGGGGAGCTGTTTTTT
size: NA; V: TRBV9; length: 14; J: TRBJ2-7; D: NA; CDR3: CASSPGFEGYEQYF; DNA: TGTGCCAGCAGCCCTGGCTTCGAAGGCTACGAGCAGTACTTC
size: many; V: TRBV12-3/TRBV12-4; length: 13; J: TRBJ1-1; D: NA; CDR3: CASSPRTNTEAFF; DNA: TGTGCCAGCAGTCCAAGAACGAACACTGAAGCTTTCTTT
size: many; V: TRBV4-1; length: 21; J: TRBJ2-7; D: NA; CDR3: CASSQNSIRYAGERSSYEQYF; DNA: TGCGCCAGCAGCCAAAACTCTATTCGTTATGCCGGGGAGCGCTCCTCCTACGAGCAGTACTTC
size: many; V: TRBV20-1; length: 14; J: TRBJ2-1; D: TRBD2; CDR3: CSARGLASYNEQFF; DNA: TGCAGTGCTAGAGGACTAGCCTCCTACAATGAGCAGTTCTTC
size: few; V: TRBV20-1; length: 17; J: TRBJ2-1; D: TRBD2; CDR3: CSAPGLAGGPLYNEQFF; DNA: TGCAGTGCCCCCGGACTAGCGGGAGGGCCCCTCTACAATGAGCAGTTCTTC
size: many; V: TRBV5-1; length: 15; J: TRBJ2-3; D: TRBD2; CDR3: CASSEAGARTDTQYF; DNA: TGCGCCAGCAGCGAAGCGGGGGCTCGCACAGATACGCAGTATTTT
size: many; V: TRBV20-1; length: 13; J: TRBJ2-1; D: TRBD1; CDR3: CSARSTGHNEQFF; DNA: TGCAGTGCTAGATCGACAGGGCACAATGAGCAGTTCTTC
size: many; V: TRBV4-2; length: 17; J: TRBJ1-2; D: TRBD1; CDR3: CASSPGTGGKWNYGYTF; DNA: TGTGCCAGCAGCCCTGGGACAGGGGGGAAGTGGAACTATGGCTACACCTTC
size: NA; V: TRBV11-2; length: 17; J: TRBJ1-1; D: NA; CDR3: CASSLGFKGLGGTEAFF; DNA: TGTGCCAGCAGCTTAGGATTTAAGGGATTGGGAGGCACTGAAGCTTTCTTT
size: NA; V: TRBV12-3/TRBV12-4; length: 15; J: TRBJ2-4; D: TRBD1; CDR3: CASSLGQGFKNIQYF; DNA: TGTGCCAGCAGTCTCGGACAGGGCTTCAAAAACATTCAGTACTTC
size: many; V: TRBV5-1; length: 15; J: TRBJ1-1; D: NA; CDR3: CASSLGPTGNTEAFF; DNA: TGCGCCAGCAGCTTGGGGCCTACAGGGAACACTGAAGCTTTCTTT
size: few; V: TRBV20-1; length: 15; J: TRBJ1-2; D: TRBD1; CDR3: CSAPPGDRGFGGYTF; DNA: TGCAGTGCTCCGCCCGGGGACAGGGGATTTGGTGGCTACACCTTC
size: few; V: TRBV27; length: 15; J: TRBJ1-5; D: NA; CDR3: CASSPITAGVQPQHF; DNA: TGTGCCAGCAGCCCGATCACGGCGGGCGTTCAGCCCCAGCATTTT
size: many; V: TRBV11-2; length: 17; J: TRBJ2-7; D: TRBD2; CDR3: CASSYRTSGRTLYEQYF; DNA: TGTGCCAGCAGCTATCGGACTAGCGGGAGGACTCTCTACGAGCAGTACTTC
size: NA; V: TRBV6-5; length: 17; J: TRBJ2-2; D: NA; CDR3: CASSYRRTDAYTGELFF; DNA: TGTGCCAGCAGTTACCGGCGGACAGACGCGTACACCGGGGAGCTGTTTTTT
size: many; V: TRBV28; length: 15; J: TRBJ2-1; D: TRBD2; CDR3: CASTYLAGGRNEQFF; DNA: TGTGCCAGCACCTATCTGGCGGGAGGGCGAAATGAGCAGTTCTTC
size: many; V: TRBV20-1; length: 12; J: TRBJ2-3; D: NA; CDR3: CSARVLGDTQYF; DNA: TGCAGTGCTAGAGTCCTCGGGGATACGCAGTATTTT
size: NA; V: TRBV12-3/TRBV12-4; length: 15; J: TRBJ2-1; D: NA; CDR3: CASSLWGSGKGEQFF; DNA: TGTGCCAGCAGTTTATGGGGAAGCGGAAAGGGTGAGCAGTTCTTC
size: many; V: TRBV7-9; length: 14; J: TRBJ1-2; D: NA; CDR3: CASSLLLEGSGYTF; DNA: TGTGCCAGCAGCTTACTCCTGGAAGGGAGTGGCTACACCTTC
size: few; V: TRBV27; length: 15; J: TRBJ2-7; D: TRBD2; CDR3: CASSLRLAAFYEQYF; DNA: TGTGCCAGCAGTTTACGCCTAGCGGCCTTCTACGAGCAGTACTTC
size: many; V: TRBV6-5; length: 15; J: TRBJ1-2; D: NA; CDR3: CASSYHQTGHYGYTF; DNA: TGTGCCAGCAGTTACCACCAGACAGGCCACTATGGCTACACCTTC
size: many; V: TRBV28; length: 17; J: TRBJ2-7; D: NA; CDR3: CASSSFQGQGLSYEQYF; DNA: TGTGCCAGCAGTTCCTTCCAAGGGCAGGGATTATCCTACGAGCAGTACTTC
size: few; V: TRBV20-1; length: 13; J: TRBJ2-1; D: TRBD2; CDR3: CSARGTSGDEQFF; DNA: TGCAGTGCTAGAGGGACTAGCGGCGATGAGCAGTTCTTC
size: few; V: TRBV30; length: 11; J: TRBJ2-1; D: NA; CDR3: CAWSQFNEQFF; DNA: TGTGCCTGGAGCCAATTTAATGAGCAGTTCTTC
size: many; V: TRBV27; length: 14; J: TRBJ2-7; D: TRBD1; CDR3: CASSRGTEAYEQYF; DNA: TGTGCCAGCAGTAGAGGGACAGAGGCCTACGAGCAGTACTTC